Shown below are 25 T cell receptor beta chains from a single sample sequenced in a study of blood T cell repertoires in COVID-19. The protocol was immunoSEQ multiplex PCR, while the TCRdb copy is restricted to in-frame clones and leaves out a portion. The sample includes 150,000 to 200,000 clones, 80% to 85% seen only once; the top ten take around 5%. The sequencing input was PBMCs or T cells enriched from blood (not recorded which). These receptors all come from a man between 70 and 80 years old who had been exposed to COVID-19.

The J gene is TRBJ2-1, the V gene TRBV9; the D is unclear. The CDR3 extends over 14 amino acids. Trimming shortened V by 0 bases and J by 7 bases, and 11 bases separated the two germline ends. CDR1 is SGDLS, CDR2 YYNGEE, per germline. The DNA for the CDR3 is TGTGCCAGCAGCGTAGACCCCTCCGGTAATGAGCAGTTCTTC. Its translation: CASSVDPSGNEQFF.

This clone was seen only once. This chain joins TRBV6-5 and TRBJ1-6; perhaps TRBD1 as D (5 bases). The ends were cut back, 8 bases at V and 3 bases at J, with 11 bases in the middle. Germline V lookup: CDR1 MNHEY, CDR2 SVGAGI. CDR3 length: 14 amino acids. CDR3 DNA sequence: TGTGCCAGCGGAAGGCAGGGCTATAATTCACCCCTCCACTTT. Residues: CASGRQGYNSPLHF.

The chain employs TRBV5-4 and TRBJ2-1, with 9 bases lining up with TRBD2. This CDR3 comprises 13 residues. CDR1 is SGHNT, CDR2 YYREEE, per germline (reference sequence). V shed 2 bases and J 6 bases; nucleotides not matched to a gene: 0. The CDR3 sequence: CASSLAGGNEQFF. The CDR3 DNA follows: TGTGCCAGCAGCTTAGCGGGAGGCAATGAGCAGTTCTTC.

In nucleotides, the CDR3 is TGTGCCAGCAGCTTACCGGGTAGCGGGACCACAGATACGCAGTATTTT. This translates into CASSLPGSGTTDTQYF. This chain uses TRBV5-5 with TRBJ2-3; 8 positions agree with TRBD2. This CDR3 is 16 amino acids long. The V segment lost 2 bases and the J segment 2 bases; nucleotides outside the gene matches: 7. Germline V lookup: CDR1 SGHKS, CDR2 YYEKEE (reference sequence).

The CDR3, as DNA: TGTGCCAGCAAGATTAGCGGGAGCTTTGGCGGGGAGCTGTTTTTT. Protein sequence: CASKISGSFGGELFF. The rearrangement uses TRBV3-1 (or the pseudogene TRBV3-2) and TRBJ2-2; 9 bases line up with TRBD2. Looked up from germline, CDR1 is LGHDT and CDR2 is YNNKEL (reference sequence). This CDR3 has 15 amino acids. The J segment lost 7 bases and the V segment lost 7 bases, leaving 10 bases of the junction unmatched.

The chain links TRBV28 to TRBJ2-3; TRBD1 matches at 11 bases. The ends lost 5 bases at V and 4 bases at J; junction bases unmatched: 5. This CDR3 comprises 15 residues. From germline, CDR1 is MDHEN and CDR2 SYDVKM. CDR3 amino acids: CASSSPGQGADTQYF. The CDR3 DNA sequence: TGTGCCAGCAGTAGCCCGGGACAGGGGGCAGATACGCAGTATTTT.

The chain has TRBV4-3 and TRBJ1-2, with TRBD1 as a possible D gene (6 bases). Germline-derived CDR1 and CDR2 are LGHNA and YSLEER. The CDR3 is 11 amino acids. Trimming cost V 5 bases and J 11 bases, with 12 bases left between them. CDR3: CASSYDRLYTF. The CDR3 coding sequence is TGCGCCAGCAGCTACGACAGGCTATACACCTTC.

The chain is built from TRBV7-8 and TRBJ2-1; maybe TRBD2 (5 bases). The CDR3 runs to 11 residues. Germline CDR1 and CDR2: SGHVS and FQNEAQ. The V and J ends lost 5 bases and 8 bases respectively, with 7 bases between them. The CDR3, as DNA: TGTGCCAGCAGCCTCGGGGATGAGCAGTTCTTC. This gives the protein CASSLGDEQFF. The whole variable domain, remainder taken from reference TRBV7-8 and TRBJ2-1, is GAGVSQSPRYKVAKRGQDVALRCDPISGHVSLFWYQQALGQGPEFLTYFQNEAQLDKSGLPSDRFFAERPEGSVSTLKIQRTQQEDSAVYLCASSLGDEQFFGPGTRLTVL.

This clone has just a few counts. The chain carries TRBV19 and TRBJ1-1; 7 bases agree with TRBD1. Germline V gives CDR1 LNHDA, CDR2 SQIVND (reference sequence). The CDR3 consists of 15 residues. The V gene end was trimmed by 6 bases and the J gene end by 0 bases; junction bases not matched to a gene: 7. The CDR3 coding sequence is TGTGCCAGTAGGCCGACAGGGTTCATGAACACTGAAGCTTTCTTT. It yields the protein CASRPTGFMNTEAFF.

V gene TRBV28 combines with J gene TRBJ1-1, with TRBD1 matching over 9 bases. The germline CDR1 and CDR2 sequences are MDHEN and SYDVKM. J lost 4 bases, V lost 5 bases, and 8 bases had no gene match. The CDR3 totals 15 residues. Written as DNA, the CDR3 is TGTGCCAGCAGTCAACCCGGGACAGGGCCCACTGAAGCTTTCTTT. This sequence encodes CASSQPGTGPTEAFF.

The CDR3 protein is CASSPEVIQYF. The CDR3, as DNA: TGTGCCAGCTCACCCGAGGTCATTCAGTACTTC. The rearrangement links TRBV18 to TRBJ2-4; D is undetermined. CDR1 and CDR2 (germline): KGHSH, LQKENI. The CDR3 totals 11 residues. V lost 3 bases and J 9 bases, leaving 6 bases between the germline ends.

This sequence joins TRBV7-8 and TRBJ1-2; the D gene is possibly TRBD1 (6 bases). V dropped 5 bases and J dropped 8 bases, with 15 bases sitting between them. This CDR3 has 13 residues. From germline, CDR1 is SGHVS and CDR2 FQNEAQ. CDR3: CASSPQYREGYTF. CDR3 DNA: TGTGCCAGCAGCCCCCAATACAGGGAAGGCTACACCTTC. The full variable domain, with the rest looked up from reference TRBV7-8 and TRBJ1-2, is GAGVSQSPRYKVAKRGQDVALRCDPISGHVSLFWYQQALGQGPEFLTYFQNEAQLDKSGLPSDRFFAERPEGSVSTLKIQRTQQEDSAVYLCASSPQYREGYTFGSGTRLTVV.

V is TRBV9 and J is TRBJ2-1; TRBD2 aligns across 8 bases. The CDR3 runs to 15 residues. V trimming: 0 bases; J trimming: 2 bases; junction bases outside the gene matches: 1. The germline gives CDR1 SGDLS, CDR2 YYNGEE. The CDR3 sequence: CASSVVSGTYNEQFF. Written as DNA, the CDR3 is TGTGCCAGCAGCGTAGTTAGCGGGACCTACAATGAGCAGTTCTTC.

J is TRBJ2-2 and V is TRBV30, with 9 positions matching TRBD2. Per germline, CDR1 GTSNPN and CDR2 SVGIG (reference sequence). Unmatched junction bases numbered 8, after V lost 5 bases and J lost 4 bases. The CDR3 loop spans 15 amino acids. CDR3 DNA sequence: TGTGCCTGGCAAGGCGGGGGGGGCCCCACCGGGGAGCTGTTTTTT. As protein: CAWQGGGGPTGELFF.

The chain couples TRBV18 to TRBJ2-7; TRBD1 is a possible D gene (5 bases). Between the trimmed V and J ends, which lost 8 bases and 0 bases, there was a span of 11 bases. Germline V lookup: CDR1 KGHSH, CDR2 LQKENI. The CDR3 contains 13 residues. CDR3 amino acids: CASHDRVSYEQYF. The CDR3, as DNA: TGTGCCAGCCATGACAGAGTCTCCTACGAGCAGTACTTC.

This clone has more than one count but fewer than ten. The rearrangement joins TRBV6-1 to TRBJ1-2, with 8 positions matching TRBD1. CDR1 and CDR2 from the germline V gene are MNHNS and SASEGT. J lost 2 bases, V lost 1 base, and 0 bases had no gene match. This CDR3 is 14 amino acids long. CDR3 sequence reads: CASSEDRGNYGYTF. The CDR3 DNA sequence: TGTGCCAGCAGTGAAGACAGGGGGAACTATGGCTACACCTTC.

The chain recombines TRBV5-5 with TRBJ2-7; 7 bases match TRBD1. The CDR3 length is 15 residues. Looked up from germline, CDR1 is SGHKS and CDR2 is YYEKEE (reference sequence). The ends lost 0 bases at V and 3 bases at J; junction bases unmatched: 6. CDR3 protein: CASSLGLGQYYEQYF. The CDR3 DNA reads as TGTGCCAGCAGCTTGGGGCTGGGACAGTACTACGAGCAGTACTTC.

A remark on this clone: Distinct nucleotide sequences in the sample also encode this CDR3. The chain carries TRBV5-1 and TRBJ1-1; unclear D gene. V was cut by 6 bases and J by 2 bases, with 14 bases left in between. The CDR3 length is 14 residues. CDR1 is SGHRS, CDR2 YFSETQ, per germline. The CDR3 bases are TGCGCCAGCACCCTCTGGGGAGGTAACACTGAAGCTTTCTTT. It encodes CASTLWGGNTEAFF.

The chain is built from TRBV7-8 and TRBJ1-6; 9 positions match TRBD1. The CDR3 spans 14 residues. Per the germline V gene, CDR1 is SGHVS and CDR2 is FQNEAQ. Trimming cost V 4 bases and J 6 bases; bases outside gene matches: 1. CDR3 protein: CASSSGQGNSPLHF. The CDR3 DNA reads TGTGCCAGCAGCTCGGGACAGGGTAATTCACCCCTCCACTTT.

This clone was seen a few times. The rearrangement uses TRBV7-9 and TRBJ2-7; 8 positions match TRBD1. The CDR3 is made up of 17 amino acids. V gave up 5 bases and J gave up 3 bases; unmatched junction bases: 15. Germline V lookup: CDR1 SEHNR, CDR2 FQNEAQ (reference sequence). The CDR3 here is CASSPDRVRDGVYEQYF. For the CDR3, the DNA is TGTGCCAGCAGCCCGGACAGGGTGCGGGACGGGGTCTACGAGCAGTACTTC.

The chain has TRBV19 and TRBJ1-5; no firm D call. This CDR3 has 13 residues. The V end lost 7 bases, the J end lost 5 bases, and 12 bases lay between the germline ends. Germline lookup yields CDR1 LNHDA and CDR2 SQIVND (reference sequence). The chain's CDR3 is CASTVTGYQPQHF. The CDR3, as DNA: TGTGCCAGTACCGTGACGGGTTATCAGCCCCAGCATTTT.

This clone was picked up a small number of times. The same CDR3 can be traced to other DNA sequences in this sample. V is TRBV28 and J is TRBJ1-5, with unresolved D. The CDR3 contains 11 residues. Germline lookup yields CDR1 MDHEN and CDR2 SYDVKM. The V and J ends lost 9 bases and 5 bases respectively, with 8 bases between them. The CDR3 nucleotides are TGTGCCAGTAAGAGGGATCAGCCCCAGCATTTT. Residues: CASKRDQPQHF.

This clone has just one count. This rearrangement joins TRBV23-1 to TRBJ2-1; no firm D call. TRBV23-1 is an open reading frame whose function is uncertain. The CDR3 extends over 13 amino acids. Trimming left V 2 bases short and J 5 bases short, with 7 bases between. The CDR3 sequence is CASSQAANNEQFF. The CDR3 DNA reads as TGCGCCAGCAGTCAAGCTGCGAACAATGAGCAGTTCTTC.

The genes are TRBV6-1 and TRBJ2-7; 8 bases match TRBD1. Germline CDR1 MNHNS, CDR2 SASEGT. The CDR3 is 17 residues long. V lost 0 bases, J lost 2 bases, and 9 bases stayed unmatched. CDR3 bases: TGTGCCAGCAGTGAAGCCGGGGCGGACAGGGCGCCCTACGAGCAGTACTTC. Its translation: CASSEAGADRAPYEQYF.

The chain employs TRBV18 and TRBJ2-3; 8 bases match TRBD2. In germline, CDR1 is KGHSH, CDR2 LQKENI. The CDR3 runs 15 residues. The J segment lost 5 bases and the V segment lost 5 bases, leaving 9 bases of the junction unmatched. As DNA, the CDR3 is TGTGCCAGCTCATGGCAGCGGGGGATTATAGATACGCAGTATTTT. Translated, it gives CASSWQRGIIDTQYF.